This T cell receptor (beta chain) was recorded in a study of glioma-infiltrating T cells after dendritic cell vaccination. Across the study: Autologous tumor lysate was loaded overnight onto monocyte-derived dendritic cells grown less than 8 days with IL-4 and GM-CSF.

The time point: after dendritic cell vaccination, including at tumor progression/relapse. Germline CDR1 LNHNV, CDR2 YYDKDF (reference sequence). The CDR3 is 16 amino acids. The V gene lost 0 bases and the J gene lost 1 base, with 11 bases spanning the gap. The method was immunoSEQ multiplex PCR; TCRdb's version includes in-frame clones alone and lacks a portion of them. The sample lists about 76,000 clones; about nine tenths were seen once. The source material was blood, sampled after dendritic cell vaccination. The source is a human donor with glioblastoma. The chain links TRBV15 to TRBJ2-3; the D is unclear. CDR3 DNA: TGTGCCACCAGCAGAGACGCTGGTCGGGGCACAGATACGCAGTATTTT. This translates into CATSRDAGRGTDTQYF.